This T cell receptor (beta chain) was obtained from a study of Ad26.COV2.S vaccination and SARS-CoV-2 variants (dated by TCRdb to 2020 to 2023). Looking at the study overall: Vaccine-arm donors were drawn from COV1001, a multicentre, randomized, double-blind, placebo-controlled phase I-IIa trial of Ad26.COV2.S in healthy adults. Ad26.COV2.S was administered intramuscularly at 5 x 10^10 or 1 x 10^11 viral particles, either as a single shot or as two shots given 56 days apart. Sequencing of the TCRbeta repertoire served to evaluate the specificity and breadth of SARS-CoV-2-reactive T cell receptors following Ad26.COV2.S vaccination. A total of approximately 30 samples were included in the TCR-sequenced set, comprising around 19 Ad26.COV2.S vaccine recipients, 5 placebo recipients and 8 SARS-CoV-2 convalescent individuals. Participants in the trial were split at random into five groups of five each, receiving low-dose or high-dose Ad26.COV2.S once or twice, or else placebo on both occasions. Throughout the experiments and outcome assessment, investigators stayed blinded to trial group allocation. What the study reported, not specific to this receptor: Spike-specific TCR breadth was higher in Ad26.COV2.S recipients than in placebo recipients (P = 0.0014). The study was not powered to compare responses between vaccine doses or regimens. Vaccine and placebo recipients had similar non-spike TCR breadth, a finding consistent with the vaccine containing only spike. According to the authors, total T cell responses may have been underestimated by the TCR breadth and depth analyses. Substantial breadth of spike-specific CD8+ and CD4+ T cell responses was reported after vaccination.

TCRbeta CDR3 regions were sequenced with the immunoSEQ Assay. After extraction, genomic DNA underwent amplification by bias-controlled multiplex PCR, followed by high-throughput sequencing. The study's own analysis went as follows. To quantify the absolute abundance of each unique TCRbeta CDR3 region, sequences were collapsed and filtered. T cell fraction was estimated by normalization of TCRbeta template counts to usable DNA, with usable DNA being measured through amplification of reference genes present in all nucleated cells. Repertoire TCRs were annotated as SARS-CoV-2-specific when V gene, CDR3 amino acid sequence and J gene were exactly matched to a known reactive TCR set. The reference SARS-CoV-2 TCR set came from MIRA and was filtered for enrichment in COVID-19-positive ImmuneCODE repertoires, removing public or cross-reactive TCRs. Using the MIRA antigens, annotated TCRs were further analysed by specific ORF or by position within an ORF. Breadth was defined as the number of annotated unique rearrangements divided by the total number of unique productive rearrangements, and depth was defined as the summed frequency of the annotated unique rearrangements. Two-sided Wilcoxon rank-sum tests were used to compare TCR breadth between groups. TCRdb carries this immuneACCESS record with in-frame sequences only. Its versions omit some clonotypes, under half of them owing to an unresolved V gene in the studies checked, with the rest unexplained. From that table come the V and J calls and clone size; the DNA was used to work out D and trimming. The table for this sample lists around 310,000 clones; roughly 90% of them were counted only once. Of the sample, approximately 5% is held by the ten largest clones.

The intended sense of this specimen's treatment or condition label: some 20 received Ad26.COV2.S at low or high dose, single or two shots; roughly five received placebo; per-sample allocation not given. For vaccine and placebo recipients, repertoires were sequenced using samples collected on day 63 after the first injection. In Cohort 1b, about 27 adults aged 18-55 years were enrolled at a single site in Boston, USA, between 29 July and 7 August 2020. Ad26.COV2.S was a replication-incompetent adenovirus type 26 vector that expressed a prefusion-stabilized SARS-CoV-2 spike protein derived from the original Wuhan strain. The CDR3 holds 14 amino acids from the cysteine to the phenylalanine. This entry keeps only the CDR3 DNA: 42 bases, framed from base 1. CDR1 GTSNPN and CDR2 SVGIG are derived from the germline V gene (reference sequence). V and J lose 3 bases and 5 bases, and a span of 16 bases separates them.

Details on this clone: Its antigen remains unidentified. No much larger clone exists at a distance of one base, and base qualities are not known.

This sequence uses TRBV30 and TRBJ1-2, with no confidently assigned D gene. This receptor was obtained from a person aged 18-65 years who received the Ad26.COV2.S COVID-19 vaccine or a placebo. The material was peripheral blood, obtained in a trial of Ad26.COV2.S vaccine versus placebo. CDR3 protein: CAWSAPGEGYGYTF. At the DNA level, the sequence is TGTGCCTGGAGCGCCCCCGGGGAAGGGTATGGCTACACCTTC.